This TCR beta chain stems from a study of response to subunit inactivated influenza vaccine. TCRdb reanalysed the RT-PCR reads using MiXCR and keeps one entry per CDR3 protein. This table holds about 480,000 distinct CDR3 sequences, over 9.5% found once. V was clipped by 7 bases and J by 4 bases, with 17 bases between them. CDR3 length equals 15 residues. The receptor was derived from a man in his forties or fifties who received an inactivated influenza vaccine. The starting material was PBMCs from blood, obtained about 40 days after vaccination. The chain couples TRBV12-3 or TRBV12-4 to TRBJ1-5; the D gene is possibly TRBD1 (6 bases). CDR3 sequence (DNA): TGTGCCAGCACTCCTAAAGGGGGGGCGAATCAGCCCCAGCATTTT. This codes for CASTPKGGANQPQHF.